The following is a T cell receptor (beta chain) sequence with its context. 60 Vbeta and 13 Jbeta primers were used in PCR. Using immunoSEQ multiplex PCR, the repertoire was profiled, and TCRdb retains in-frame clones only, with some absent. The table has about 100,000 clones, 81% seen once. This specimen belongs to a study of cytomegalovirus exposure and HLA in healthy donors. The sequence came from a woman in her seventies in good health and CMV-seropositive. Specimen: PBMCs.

The CDR3 region is CASSLPGQGNTGELFF. CDR3 coding DNA: TGCGCCAGCAGCTTGCCCGGACAGGGGAACACCGGGGAGCTGTTTTTT. The chain has TRBV5-1 and TRBJ2-2, with 8 positions matching TRBD1. Germline V CDR1 and CDR2: SGHRS, YFSETQ. The CDR3 is 16 amino acids. With 1 base clipped from V and 1 base from J, the junction kept 3 bases outside the gene matches.